What follows are 15 T cell receptor beta chains derived from one specimen sequenced in a study of T cells in Graves' hyperthyroidism and ophthalmopathy. TCR beta CDR3 regions were amplified from RNA. First-round RT-PCR with HTBI primers amplified the TCR CDR3 region. Each CDR3 protein is one row after TCRdb ran MiXCR on the multiplex PCR reads. The profile covers 200,000 to 300,000 distinct CDR3 sequences, with approximately 25% appearing a single time and approximately 35% taken by the ten largest. The sequenced sample consisted of blood. The receptors were gathered from a middle-aged woman with Graves' ophthalmopathy.

This clonotype occurred many times. The chain carries TRBV30 and TRBJ2-7, with a weak D call TRBD2 (6 bases). The V end was cut by 4 bases, the J end by 1 base, with 14 bases between. CDR1 and CDR2 (germline): GTSNPN, SVGIG (reference sequence). CDR3 length: 14 residues. This chain's CDR3 is CAWKTSSGSYEQYF. The DNA for the CDR3 is TGTGCCTGGAAAACTAGCTCCGGGTCCTACGAGCAGTACTTC. The entire variable domain, with the rest obtained from reference TRBV30 and TRBJ2-7, is as follows: SQTIHQWPATLVQPVGSPLSLECTVEGTSNPNLYWYRQAAGRGLQLLFYSVGIGQISSEVPQNLSASRPQDRQFILSSKKLLLSDSGFYLCAWKTSSGSYEQYFGPGTRLTVT.

This clonotype was recorded many times. The chain employs TRBV3-1 and TRBJ2-5; D unclear. The CDR3 runs to 14 residues. CDR1 LGHDT and CDR2 YNNKEL come from the germline V gene (reference sequence). V lost 2 bases to trimming and J lost 0 bases, with 7 bases between them. The CDR3 loop reads CASSQPLDQETQYF. CDR3 DNA: TGTGCCAGCAGCCAACCATTGGACCAAGAGACCCAGTACTTC.

This clonotype came up once. The chain recombines TRBV6-1 with TRBJ2-7; D possibly corresponds to TRBD2 (5 bases). This CDR3 is built from 13 residues. Trimming took off 11 bases at V and 2 bases at J, with 16 bases between the two ends. Germline V gives CDR1 MNHNS, CDR2 SASEGT. The CDR3 region has the DNA TGTGCCTCACATGGTGGCGGGCCCTACGAGCAGTACTTC. Its translation is CASHGGGPYEQYF.

This clonotype came up many times. A read error is possible here, since a much larger clone lies one base away. V gene TRBV20-1 combines with J gene TRBJ1-1; 7 bases agree with TRBD1. This CDR3 is built from 14 residues. CDR1 DFQATT and CDR2 SNEGSKA come from the germline V gene (reference sequence). Trimming took 5 bases from V and 4 from J; bases not matched to a gene: 10. As DNA, the CDR3 is TGCAGTGCTTTCTACCAGACAGGGTTCACTGAAGCTTTCTTT. This codes for CSAFYQTGFTEAFF.

The chain uses TRBV11-1 and TRBJ2-5, with D unresolved. The CDR3 is 17 amino acids. The V end lost 4 bases, the J end lost 5 bases, and 23 bases lay between the germline ends. Germline V CDR1 and CDR2: SGHAT, FQDESV (reference sequence). The DNA of the CDR3 is TGTGCCAGCAGCTCCCAGCCCGCCGGCTATTTGGGGGAGACCCAGTACTTC. This translates into CASSSQPAGYLGETQYF.

The chain's CDR3 is CASSRDSANQPQHF. The CDR3, as DNA: TGTGCCAGCAGCCGGGACAGCGCTAATCAGCCCCAGCATTTT. The chain joins TRBV12-3 or TRBV12-4 to TRBJ1-5, with 7 positions matching TRBD1. CDR3 size: 14 residues. Trimming removed 6 bases from V and 4 bases from J; junction bases left unmatched: 6.

This clonotype was counted many times. V usage is TRBV7-6 and J usage is TRBJ2-2; D is tentatively TRBD1 or TRBD2 (5 bases each). Trimming pared 3 bases from V and 4 bases from J, leaving 9 bases between. Germline V lookup: CDR1 SGHVS, CDR2 FNYEAQ. The CDR3 length is 14 residues. In DNA, the CDR3 is TGTGCCAGCAGCTTGGGGGATCGCACCGGGGAGCTGTTTTTT. Translated: CASSLGDRTGELFF.

This clonotype was seen many times. The chain has TRBV7-2 and TRBJ2-5; 10 bases fit TRBD2. There are 17 residues in the CDR3. Germline CDR1 SGHTA, CDR2 FQGNSA. V lost 3 bases and J lost 4; bases outside the gene matches: 11. The CDR3 coding sequence is TGTGCCAGCAGCTTTACCCCCCACCTAGCGGGAGTAGAGACCCAGTACTTC. Protein product: CASSFTPHLAGVETQYF.

This clonotype was detected only a few times. The junction does not match germline at one end; this may be a read error. The chain is built from TRBV28 and TRBJ2-7; weak D call: TRBD1 (5 bases). Germline V gene data show CDR1 as MDHEN and CDR2 as SYDVKM. The CDR3 sequence is 13 residues long. The CDR3 region has the DNA TGTGCCAGCAACTCAGGGTTCCCCTACGAGCAGCACTTC. This codes for CASNSGFPYEQHF.

In its sample, this clonotype was seen many times. V and J are TRBV29-1 and TRBJ2-2; no clear D gene. Germline values: CDR1 SQVTM, CDR2 ANQGSEA. The V gene lost 2 bases and the J gene lost 0 bases, with 4 bases spanning the gap. This CDR3 has 13 amino acids. The CDR3 loop reads CSVEPTNTGELFF. CDR3 nucleotide sequence: TGCAGCGTTGAACCGACGAACACCGGGGAGCTGTTTTTT.

The genes are TRBV28 and TRBJ2-7; 12 bases agree with TRBD2. The trim removed 3 bases at V and 5 bases at J, leaving 8 bases unmatched. The CDR3 sequence is 16 residues long. The germline gives CDR1 MDHEN, CDR2 SYDVKM. The CDR3 protein is CASSFDLAGGPHEQYF. The CDR3 nucleotides are TGTGCCAGCAGTTTTGATCTAGCGGGAGGGCCGCACGAGCAGTACTTC.

CDR3 loop: CASSLTGGSSAFF. CDR3 DNA: TGTGCCAGCAGTTTAACAGGGGGCTCTTCAGCTTTCTTT. The chain is built from TRBV12-3 or TRBV12-4 and TRBJ1-1, with 9 bases fitting TRBD1. Unmatched junction bases numbered 5, after V lost 2 bases and J lost 10 bases. This CDR3 is built from 13 residues.

This chain links TRBV12-3 or TRBV12-4 with TRBJ2-7; possibly TRBD1 or TRBD2 for D (5 bases each). V was trimmed by 6 bases and J by 3 bases, leaving 15 bases between them. CDR3 length: 14 amino acids. CDR3 in DNA: TGTGCCAGCAGGACCCCCGGTGGGGGCTACGAGCAGTACTTC. Its protein product is CASRTPGGGYEQYF.

A remark on this clonotype: One junction end disagrees with the germline gene, perhaps due to a read error. V is TRBV28 and J is TRBJ1-5; weak D call: TRBD1 (6 bases). The CDR3 length is 15 residues. Germline V gene sequence: CDR1 MDHEN, CDR2 SYDVKM. CDR3 amino acids: CASSSPRGRNQPQHF. The DNA of the CDR3 is TGTGCCAGCAGTTCGCCTCGGGGGCGCAACCAGCCCCAGCATTTT.

Many counts were recorded for this clonotype. The chain carries TRBV11-2 and TRBJ2-2; D ambiguous. Germline V gene lookup returns CDR1 SGHAT and CDR2 FQNNGV. The length of the CDR3 is 13 residues. Deletions cut 7 bases from V and 4 bases from J, with 10 bases between. In DNA form, the CDR3 reads TGTGCCAGCAACTTGCACGGCACCGGGGAGCTGTTTTTT. It yields the protein CASNLHGTGELFF.